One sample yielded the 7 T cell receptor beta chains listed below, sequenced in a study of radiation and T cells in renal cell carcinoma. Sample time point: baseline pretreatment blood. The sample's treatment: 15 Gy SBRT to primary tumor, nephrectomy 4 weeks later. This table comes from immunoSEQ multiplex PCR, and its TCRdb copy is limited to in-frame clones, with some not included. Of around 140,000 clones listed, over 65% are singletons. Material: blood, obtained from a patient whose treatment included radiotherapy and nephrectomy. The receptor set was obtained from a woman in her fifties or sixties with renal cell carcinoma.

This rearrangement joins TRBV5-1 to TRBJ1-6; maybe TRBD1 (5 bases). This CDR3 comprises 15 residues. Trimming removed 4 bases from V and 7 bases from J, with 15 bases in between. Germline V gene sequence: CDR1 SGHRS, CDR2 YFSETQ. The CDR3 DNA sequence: TGCGCCAGCAGCACGTTAGGGGAGATGAATTCACCCCTCCACTTT. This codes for CASSTLGEMNSPLHF.

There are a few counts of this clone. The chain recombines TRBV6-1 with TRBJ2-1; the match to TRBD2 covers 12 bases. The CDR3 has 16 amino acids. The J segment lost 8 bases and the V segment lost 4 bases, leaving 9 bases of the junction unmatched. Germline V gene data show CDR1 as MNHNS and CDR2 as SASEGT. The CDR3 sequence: CASSGASGRALDEQFF. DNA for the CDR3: TGTGCCAGCAGTGGAGCTAGCGGGAGGGCCCTCGATGAGCAGTTCTTC.

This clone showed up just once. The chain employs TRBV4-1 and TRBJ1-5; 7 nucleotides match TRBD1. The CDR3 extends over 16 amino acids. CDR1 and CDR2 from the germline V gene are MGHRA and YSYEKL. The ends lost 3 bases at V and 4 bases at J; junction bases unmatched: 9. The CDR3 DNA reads TGCGCCAGCAGCCAGACAGGGCTCGCGCAAAATCAGCCCCAGCATTTT. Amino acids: CASSQTGLAQNQPQHF.

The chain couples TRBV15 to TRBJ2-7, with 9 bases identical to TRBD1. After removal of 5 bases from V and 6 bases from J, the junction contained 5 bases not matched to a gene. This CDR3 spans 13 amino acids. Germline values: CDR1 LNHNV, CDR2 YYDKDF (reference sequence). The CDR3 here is CATSPDRGGEQYF. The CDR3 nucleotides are TGTGCCACCAGCCCGGACAGGGGAGGCGAGCAGTACTTC.

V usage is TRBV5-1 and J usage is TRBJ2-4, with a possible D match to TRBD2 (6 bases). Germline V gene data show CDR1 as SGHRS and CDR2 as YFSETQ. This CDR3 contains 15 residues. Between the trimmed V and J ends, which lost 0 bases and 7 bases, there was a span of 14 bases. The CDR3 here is CASSLAGVENNIQYF. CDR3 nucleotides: TGCGCCAGCAGCTTGGCGGGGGTCGAGAATAACATTCAGTACTTC. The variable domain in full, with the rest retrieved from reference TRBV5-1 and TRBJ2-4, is KAGVTQTPRYLIKTRGQQVTLSCSPISGHRSVSWYQQTPGQGLQFLFEYFSETQRNKGNFPGRFSGRQFSNSRSEMNVSTLELGDSALYLCASSLAGVENNIQYFGAGTRLSVL.

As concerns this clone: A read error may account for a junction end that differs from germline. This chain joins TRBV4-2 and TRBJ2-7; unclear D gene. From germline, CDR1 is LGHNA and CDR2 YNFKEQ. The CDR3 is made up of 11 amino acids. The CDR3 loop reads CASSQGQRYLF. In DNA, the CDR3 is TGTGCCAGCAGCCAAGGGCAGCGATACCTCTTC.

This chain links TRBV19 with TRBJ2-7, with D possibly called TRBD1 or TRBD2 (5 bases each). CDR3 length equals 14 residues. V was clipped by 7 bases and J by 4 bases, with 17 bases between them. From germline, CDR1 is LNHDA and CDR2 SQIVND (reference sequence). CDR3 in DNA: TGTGCCAGTACCCCGGGGCCGGGGAGTTACGAGCAGTACTTC. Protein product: CASTPGPGSYEQYF.